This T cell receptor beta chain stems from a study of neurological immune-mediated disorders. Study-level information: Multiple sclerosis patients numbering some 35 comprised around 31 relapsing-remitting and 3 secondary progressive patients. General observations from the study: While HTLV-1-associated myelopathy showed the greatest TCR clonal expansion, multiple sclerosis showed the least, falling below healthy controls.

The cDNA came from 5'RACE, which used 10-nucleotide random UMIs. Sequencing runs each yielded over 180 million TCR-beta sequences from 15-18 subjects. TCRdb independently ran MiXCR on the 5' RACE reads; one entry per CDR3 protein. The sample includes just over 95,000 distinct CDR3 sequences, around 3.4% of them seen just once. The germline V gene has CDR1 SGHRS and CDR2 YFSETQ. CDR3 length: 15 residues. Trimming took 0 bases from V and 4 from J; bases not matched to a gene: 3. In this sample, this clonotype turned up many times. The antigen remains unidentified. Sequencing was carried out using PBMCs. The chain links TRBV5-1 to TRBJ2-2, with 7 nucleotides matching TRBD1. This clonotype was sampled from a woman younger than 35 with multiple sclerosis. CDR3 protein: CASSLADRATGELFF. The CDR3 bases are TGCGCCAGCAGCTTGGCAGACAGGGCCACCGGGGAGCTGTTTTTT.